This T cell receptor beta chain was sequenced during a study of graft-versus-host responses after intestinal transplantation. Study-wide background: All of the recipients had induction that used anti-thymocyte globulin, then tacrolimus and steroids for approximately 3 years. Study-level findings and limits: In patients with graft-donor T cell macrochimerism, allograft graft-versus-host to host-versus-graft clonal ratios were high.

Generated by immunoSEQ multiplex PCR, the TCRdb table keeps only in-frame clones and is missing some. In the table there are 90,000 to 95,000 clones, approximately 90% of which are singletons. With regard to this clone: Antigen specificity is unknown.

This CDR3 region has 14 residues. Germline assignment: CDR1 SNHLY and CDR2 FYNNEI. V was cut by 4 bases and J by 3 bases, with 13 bases left in between. This material consisted of unstimulated CD8+ T cells sorted from spleen or lymph node cells, taken before intestinal transplant. This clonotype was obtained from a human donor who received an intestinal transplant. The rearrangement links TRBV2 to TRBJ2-7, with a weak D call TRBD1 (6 bases). CDR3 loop: CASSVSRGYYEQYF. As DNA, the CDR3 is TGTGCCAGCAGTGTGTCCAGGGGCTACTACGAGCAGTACTTC.